The 17 T cell receptor beta chains listed next were all sequenced from one sample in a study of T cell changes during pregnancy in multiple sclerosis. Profiled with immunoSEQ multiplex PCR; TCRdb holds only in-frame clones, not every one. Found here are around 96,000 clones, 90% to 95% of them singletons; the top ten hold about 2.4%. The sample in question was peripheral blood, obtained in the third trimester of pregnancy. These TCRs come from a female donor with multiple sclerosis, enrolled in a pregnancy study.

The chain links TRBV19 to TRBJ2-5, with 11 bases lining up with TRBD1. This CDR3 has 15 amino acids. Germline CDR1 LNHDA, CDR2 SQIVND (reference sequence). With V trimmed by 9 bases and J by 2 bases, 8 bases remained unmatched. CDR3 sequence reads: CASTSGTGGQETQYF. CDR3 nucleotide sequence: TGTGCCAGCACCTCCGGGACAGGGGGACAAGAGACCCAGTACTTC.

The J gene is TRBJ1-5, the V gene TRBV6-6; D unclear. The CDR3 runs to 12 residues. Germline assignment: CDR1 MNHNY and CDR2 SVGAGI (reference sequence). V shed 5 bases and J shed 9 bases, with 11 bases lying between them. This CDR3 reads CASSPEELPQHF. The CDR3 DNA reads TGTGCCAGCAGTCCCGAGGAGTTGCCCCAGCATTTT.

The J gene is TRBJ2-1, the V gene TRBV29-1; a weak D match, TRBD2 (5 bases). The V end lost 0 bases, the J end lost 10 bases, and 16 bases lay between the germline ends. Germline V gives CDR1 SQVTM, CDR2 ANQGSEA. The CDR3 has 14 residues. In nucleotides, the CDR3 is TGCAGCGTTGAAGAGCGGACTCAGGTTACGGAGCAGTTCTTC. Residues: CSVEERTQVTEQFF.

The V and J genes are TRBV13 and TRBJ2-5, with D perhaps matching TRBD1 (6 bases). This CDR3 is 14 amino acids long. From germline, CDR1 is PRHDT and CDR2 FYEKMQ (reference sequence). Trimming left V 4 bases short and J 5 bases short, with 14 bases between. The chain's CDR3 is CASSSYREGETQYF. CDR3 coding DNA: TGTGCCAGCAGCTCTTACAGGGAAGGGGAGACCCAGTACTTC.

The CDR3 sequence: CASSQTDRVSEQFF. The CDR3 nucleotides read TGTGCCAGCAGCCAAACCGACAGGGTCAGTGAGCAGTTCTTC. The gene calls are TRBV4-2 and TRBJ2-1, with 7 bases identical to TRBD1. J was trimmed by 9 bases and V by 2 bases; bases with no gene match: 7. There are 14 residues in the CDR3. The V gene's germline CDR1 is LGHNA and CDR2 YNFKEQ.

This chain links TRBV14 with TRBJ1-1; maybe TRBD1 (6 bases). The CDR3 contains 12 residues. CDR1 is SGHDN, CDR2 FVKESK, per germline. Trimming shortened V by 4 bases and J by 6 bases, and 9 bases separated the two germline ends. In DNA form, the CDR3 reads TGTGCCAGCAGCCTGGACAGCCCTGAAGCTTTCTTT. This gives the protein CASSLDSPEAFF.

V usage is TRBV29-1 and J usage is TRBJ2-1, with D maybe TRBD1 (5 bases). Per germline, CDR1 SQVTM and CDR2 ANQGSEA. The CDR3 length is 14 residues. Trimming removed 2 bases from V and 6 bases from J, with 14 bases in between. The CDR3 loop is CSVERGRGINEQFF. In DNA, the CDR3 is TGCAGCGTTGAAAGGGGAAGAGGAATCAATGAGCAGTTCTTC.

The chain recombines TRBV5-6 with TRBJ2-1; 14 positions match TRBD2. V gave up 6 bases and J gave up 10 bases; unmatched junction bases: 15. Germline values: CDR1 SGHDT, CDR2 YYEEEE. There are 17 residues in the CDR3. CDR3: CASTLGLAGEGGVEQFF. The CDR3 nucleotides are TGTGCCAGCACCCTGGGACTAGCGGGAGAGGGGGGCGTGGAGCAGTTCTTC.

The chain has TRBV2 and TRBJ2-1, with 11 bases identical to TRBD1. Per the germline V gene, CDR1 is SNHLY and CDR2 is FYNNEI. Germline trimming cut 6 bases from V and 8 bases from J; bases unmatched to any gene: 3. The CDR3 is 13 amino acids. CDR3 in amino acids: CASRGQGAHEQFF. The CDR3 DNA is TGTGCCAGCAGAGGACAGGGGGCGCATGAGCAGTTCTTC. Based on the CDR3 plus reference TRBV2 and TRBJ2-1, the full variable domain is EPEVTQTPSHQVTQMGQEVILRCVPISNHLYFYWYRQILGQKVEFLVSFYNNEISEKSEIFDDQFSVERPDGSNFTLKIRSTKLEDSAMYFCASRGQGAHEQFFGPGTRLTVL.

The chain employs TRBV7-9 and TRBJ2-7; 8 bases fit TRBD1. CDR3 length: 14 residues. V was clipped by 3 bases and J by 3 bases; unmatched bases: 4. Germline CDR1 reads SEHNR; CDR2 reads FQNEAQ (reference sequence). CDR3 in amino acids: CASSLTGQVYEQYF. In DNA, the CDR3 is TGTGCCAGCAGCTTGACGGGACAGGTCTACGAGCAGTACTTC. Full variable domain (remainder filled in from reference TRBV7-9 and TRBJ2-7): DTGVSQNPRHKITKRGQNVTFRCDPISEHNRLYWYRQTLGQGPEFLTYFQNEAQLEKSRLLSDRFSAERPKGSFSTLEIQRTEQGDSAMYLCASSLTGQVYEQYFGPGTRLTVT.

The chain links TRBV10-3 to TRBJ2-3, with 8 bases aligning to TRBD1. This CDR3 spans 14 amino acids. Germline V gene sequence: CDR1 ENHRY, CDR2 SYGVKD. Trimming removed 6 bases from V and 1 base from J; junction bases left unmatched: 3. CDR3 in DNA: TGTGCCATCAGGACAGGGGAGGGCACAGATACGCAGTATTTT. This sequence encodes CAIRTGEGTDTQYF.

The V gene is TRBV9, the J gene TRBJ2-3, with 7 positions matching TRBD2. The V gene end was trimmed by 0 bases and the J gene end by 1 base; junction bases not matched to a gene: 5. From germline, CDR1 is SGDLS and CDR2 YYNGEE. This CDR3 spans 16 amino acids. CDR3 in amino acids: CASSVAWGGGTDTQYF. CDR3 coding DNA: TGTGCCAGCAGCGTAGCCTGGGGGGGAGGCACAGATACGCAGTATTTT.

Comment on this clone: A much bigger clone sits one base away, suggesting this may be a read error. The identical CDR3 is also encoded by other nucleotide sequences in the sample. V usage is TRBV19 and J usage is TRBJ2-7; the D is unclear. The germline V gene encodes CDR1 LNHDA and CDR2 SQIVND (reference sequence). This CDR3 has 13 residues. V was shortened by 3 bases and J by 2 bases, with 8 bases between the two germline ends. The CDR3 bases are TGTGCCAGTAGTATCGGCAGGACCTACGAGCAGTACTTC. Translating gives CASSIGRTYEQYF.

This sequence joins TRBV6-5 and TRBJ2-2; TRBD1 matches 7 bases. The J segment lost 9 bases and the V segment lost 4 bases, leaving 11 bases of the junction unmatched. The germline gives CDR1 MNHEY, CDR2 SVGAGI. This CDR3 is built from 15 residues. In DNA, the CDR3 is TGTGCCAGCAGTTTGGGACAGTTCGGTATCAGGGAGCTGTTTTTT. It encodes CASSLGQFGIRELFF.

J is TRBJ2-1 and V is TRBV29-1, with 11 bases matching TRBD2. Per germline, CDR1 SQVTM and CDR2 ANQGSEA. V was clipped by 7 bases and J by 10 bases; unmatched bases: 12. This CDR3 is built from 14 residues. The CDR3 sequence: CSGGLAAERGEQFF. In DNA form, the CDR3 reads TGCAGCGGGGGACTAGCGGCCGAACGGGGGGAGCAGTTCTTC.

The chain is built from TRBV19 and TRBJ1-1, with 7 bases aligning to TRBD1. With V trimmed by 2 bases and J by 4 bases, 1 base remained unmatched. The CDR3 loop spans 13 amino acids. Germline values: CDR1 LNHDA, CDR2 SQIVND (reference sequence). CDR3 nucleotides: TGTGCCAGTAGTATAACAGGGGTCACTGAAGCTTTCTTT. Its protein product is CASSITGVTEAFF.

This chain connects TRBV5-1 to TRBJ2-6, with TRBD1 as a possible D gene (6 bases). Trimming left V 4 bases short and J 3 bases short, with 14 bases between. CDR3 length: 16 amino acids. Germline V lookup: CDR1 SGHRS, CDR2 YFSETQ. CDR3 DNA sequence: TGCGCCAGCAGCACGGTCAGGGGTAGTGGGGCCAACGTCCTGACTTTC. Its protein product is CASSTVRGSGANVLTF.